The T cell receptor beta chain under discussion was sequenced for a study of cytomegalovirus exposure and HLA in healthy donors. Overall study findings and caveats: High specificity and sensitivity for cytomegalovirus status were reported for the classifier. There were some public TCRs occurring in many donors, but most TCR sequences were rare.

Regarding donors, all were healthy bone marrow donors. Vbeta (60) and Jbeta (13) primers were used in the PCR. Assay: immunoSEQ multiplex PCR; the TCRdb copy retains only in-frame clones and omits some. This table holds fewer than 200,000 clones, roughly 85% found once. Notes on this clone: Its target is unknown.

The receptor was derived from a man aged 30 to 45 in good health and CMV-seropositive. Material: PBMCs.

CDR3 residues: CASSLEGRAIGYEQFF. The CDR3 DNA is TGTGCCAGCAGCTTAGAAGGGAGGGCCATAGGGTATGAGCAGTTCTTC. This rearrangement joins TRBV7-6 to TRBJ2-1; TRBD2 aligns across 7 bases. The CDR3 is 16 amino acids. From germline, CDR1 is SGHVS and CDR2 FNYEAQ. After removal of 1 base from V and 8 bases from J, the junction contained 11 bases not matched to a gene.